These 2 T cell receptor beta chains were sequenced from one sample in a study of shared clonotypes between healthy human individuals. Sequenced by immunoSEQ multiplex PCR; TCRdb stores in-frame clones only, minus some. This table has some 490,000 clones, 81% appearing once. The sequencing sample was made of PBMCs. The receptor source for this set is a woman aged 40 to 55 in good health. Some clones in this sample may be carry-over from other donors' samples.

This clone has only one observation. The chain carries TRBV5-8 and TRBJ2-7; TRBD2 is a possible D gene (5 bases). The CDR3 extends over 13 amino acids. The V end was cut by 3 bases, the J end by 6 bases, with 13 bases between. The germline gives CDR1 SGHTS, CDR2 YDEGEE. CDR3 coding DNA: TGTGCCAGCAGCTCCTCGGGGATGGCCGAGCAGTACTTC. This sequence encodes CASSSSGMAEQYF.

The V gene is TRBV2, the J gene TRBJ2-7; possible D gene TRBD2, 6 bases. V lost 6 bases and J 2 bases, leaving 14 bases between the germline ends. The CDR3 is 14 amino acids. The germline V gene has CDR1 SNHLY and CDR2 FYNNEI. The CDR3 nucleotides read TGTGCCAGCAGGGGGGTACGGGGGACCTACGAGCAGTACTTC. Protein product: CASRGVRGTYEQYF. The entire variable domain, with the rest obtained from reference TRBV2 and TRBJ2-7, is as follows: EPEVTQTPSHQVTQMGQEVILRCVPISNHLYFYWYRQILGQKVEFLVSFYNNEISEKSEIFDDQFSVERPDGSNFTLKIRSTKLEDSAMYFCASRGVRGTYEQYFGPGTRLTVT.